These 29 T cell receptor beta chains came from one sample sequenced in a study of shared clonotypes between healthy human individuals (dated by TCRdb to the early 2020s). Libraries were made using the immunoSEQ multiplex PCR assay. Entries here come from immuneACCESS through TCRdb and include only in-frame sequences with V and J called. Some clones fail to appear in such tables; in the studies checked, an unresolved V gene covers under half of the shortfall, and the cause of the remainder is unknown. Within this sample are some 2,500,000 clones, with 90% to 95% of them counted one time only. The leading ten clones occupy 0.36% of the sample. Sequenced sample: naive CD4+ T cells from PBMCs. The sample's cell subset or site, from its label and the paper: CD45RA+ positively selected. These receptors were obtained from a man aged 18 to 30 in good health. Some clones in this sample may be carry-over from other donors' samples.

This rearrangement joins TRBV5-8 to TRBJ2-7, with 11 bases matching TRBD1. The CDR3 is made up of 17 amino acids. With 4 bases clipped from V and 3 bases from J, the junction kept 12 bases outside the gene matches. Germline CDR1 reads SGHTS; CDR2 reads YDEGEE. The CDR3 reads CASSHRGQGGLYYEQYF. CDR3 nucleotide sequence: TGTGCCAGCAGCCACCGGGGACAGGGGGGACTCTACTACGAGCAGTACTTC.

Comments on this clone: Distinct nucleotide sequences in the sample also encode this CDR3. The J gene is TRBJ1-5, the V gene TRBV9; no reliable D call. This CDR3 comprises 13 residues. Germline loops: CDR1 SGDLS, CDR2 YYNGEE. Trimming removed 3 bases from V and 5 bases from J, with 9 bases in between. CDR3 amino acids: CASSASGDQPQHF. CDR3 sequence (DNA): TGTGCCAGCAGCGCCTCCGGGGATCAGCCCCAGCATTTT. Based on the CDR3 plus reference TRBV9 and TRBJ1-5, the full variable domain is DSGVTQTPKHLITATGQRVTLRCSPRSGDLSVYWYQQSLDQGLQFLIQYYNGEERAKGNILERFSAQQFPDLHSELNLSSLELGDSALYFCASSASGDQPQHFGDGTRLSIL.

A single count supports this clone. The chain joins TRBV5-4 to TRBJ2-2, with unresolved D. The CDR3 has 12 amino acids. V dropped 3 bases and J dropped 6 bases, with 6 bases sitting between them. Germline assignment: CDR1 SGHNT and CDR2 YYREEE (reference sequence). This CDR3 reads CASSWQSGELFF. The CDR3 DNA reads TGTGCCAGCAGCTGGCAATCCGGGGAGCTGTTTTTT.

V and J are TRBV7-9 and TRBJ2-7, with TRBD1 as a possible D gene (5 bases). Between the trimmed V and J ends, which lost 4 bases and 6 bases, there was a span of 19 bases. CDR3 length: 15 residues. CDR1 and CDR2 (germline): SEHNR, FQNEAQ (reference sequence). The CDR3 protein is CASSSPGPVRVEQYF. For the CDR3, the DNA is TGTGCCAGCAGCTCCCCAGGGCCCGTTAGGGTCGAGCAGTACTTC.

For this clone: Given a much more abundant clone one base away, this may be a read error. The sample holds other DNA sequences that translate to the same CDR3. V and J are TRBV11-2 and TRBJ2-5; no clear D. Germline-derived CDR1 and CDR2 are SGHAT and FQNNGV. V was cut by 4 bases and J by 0 bases, with 0 bases left in between. The CDR3 is 11 residues long. CDR3 coding DNA: TGTGCCAGCAGCTACCAAGAGACCCAGTACTTC. Translation gives CASSYQETQYF. Drawing the rest from reference TRBV11-2 and TRBJ2-5, the complete variable domain is EAGVAQSPRYKIIEKRQSVAFWCNPISGHATLYWYQQILGQGPKLLIQFQNNGVVDDSQLPKDRFSAERLKGVDSTLKIQPAKLEDSAVYLCASSYQETQYFGPGTRLLVL.

The V call is TRBV10-1, the J call TRBJ1-2, with 8 positions matching TRBD1. V lost 6 bases, J lost 6 bases, and 3 bases stayed unmatched. The CDR3 length is 12 residues. From germline, CDR1 is WNHNN and CDR2 SYGVQD (reference sequence). DNA for the CDR3: TGCGCCAGCAGGCAGGGGGCTAATGGCTACACCTTC. This sequence encodes CASRQGANGYTF.

The chain has TRBV19 and TRBJ1-5; TRBD1 is a possible D gene (6 bases). The V and J ends lost 7 bases and 4 bases respectively, with 14 bases between them. This CDR3 is built from 14 residues. CDR1 is LNHDA and CDR2 is SQIVND in the germline V gene (reference sequence). The CDR3 nucleotides are TGTGCCAGTAACAGGGAGGCTGCGAATCAGCCCCAGCATTTT. It codes for CASNREAANQPQHF.

The rearrangement joins TRBV7-2 to TRBJ2-7; a weak D match, TRBD2 (6 bases). This CDR3 is built from 14 residues. CDR1 SGHTA and CDR2 FQGNSA come from the germline V gene. Trimming took off 0 bases at V and 2 bases at J, with 8 bases between the two ends. CDR3 coding DNA: TGTGCCAGCAGCTTAGCGGTAGCGGCCTACGAGCAGTACTTC. Its translation: CASSLAVAAYEQYF.

This clone appeared a single time. The chain is built from TRBV19 and TRBJ1-3; possibly TRBD1 for D (5 bases). V was pared by 6 bases and J by 0 bases, with 12 bases between. The CDR3 sequence is 15 residues long. CDR1 and CDR2 (germline): LNHDA, SQIVND (reference sequence). As DNA, the CDR3 is TGTGCCAGTAGGGTCGGGGGAAGCTCTGGAAACACCATATATTTT. Its translation is CASRVGGSSGNTIYF. Using reference TRBV19 and TRBJ1-3 for the parts outside the CDR3, the full variable domain is DGGITQSPKYLFRKEGQNVTLSCEQNLNHDAMYWYRQDPGQGLRLIYYSQIVNDFQKGDIAEGYSVSREKKESFPLTVTSAQKNPTAFYLCASRVGGSSGNTIYFGEGSWLTVV.

With regard to this clone: Other nucleotide sequences in the sample specify the same CDR3. V gene TRBV5-1 combines with J gene TRBJ2-3, with TRBD2 identical over 10 bases. The ends lost 5 bases at V and 6 bases at J; junction bases unmatched: 6. This CDR3 is 14 amino acids long. Germline V lookup: CDR1 SGHRS, CDR2 YFSETQ. The CDR3 DNA is TGCGCCAGCAGTCTAGCGGGAGTAGGCGATACGCAGTATTTT. Translation gives CASSLAGVGDTQYF.

The chain combines TRBV10-3 with TRBJ2-1; 8 bases map to TRBD2. V lost 3 bases to trimming and J lost 7 bases; unmatched junction nucleotides: 14. The CDR3 runs to 17 residues. Germline CDR1 reads ENHRY; CDR2 reads SYGVKD. The CDR3 loop is CAISEGALSGTENEQFF. The CDR3 region has the DNA TGTGCCATCAGTGAAGGGGCCCTTAGCGGGACGGAAAATGAGCAGTTCTTC.

Points on this clone: Within the sample, other DNA sequences also encode this same CDR3. This sequence joins TRBV6-5 and TRBJ1-3; 10 bases agree with TRBD1. CDR1 and CDR2 from the germline V gene are MNHEY and SVGAGI. With 6 bases clipped from V and 2 bases from J, the junction kept 4 bases outside the gene matches. This CDR3 has 15 amino acids. CDR3 sequence: CASRTDRGPGNTIYF. The CDR3 nucleotides read TGTGCCAGCAGAACAGACAGGGGGCCTGGAAACACCATATATTTT.

The chain is built from TRBV5-1 and TRBJ2-7; no definite D call. Germline CDR1 is SGHRS and CDR2 is YFSETQ. The CDR3 runs 12 residues. V was shortened by 4 bases and J by 3 bases, with 8 bases between the two germline ends. Here the CDR3 DNA reads TGCGCCAGCAGCCAACATGTCTACGAGCAGTACTTC. Protein sequence: CASSQHVYEQYF.

This chain links TRBV7-3 with TRBJ2-1, with D perhaps being TRBD1 or TRBD2 (6 bases each). V shed 3 bases and J shed 2 bases, with 11 bases lying between them. Per germline, CDR1 SGHTA and CDR2 FQGTGA. The length of the CDR3 is 15 residues. The CDR3 loop is CASSFWGATYNEQFF. The CDR3, as DNA: TGTGCCAGCAGCTTCTGGGGGGCAACCTACAATGAGCAGTTCTTC. Based on the CDR3 plus reference TRBV7-3 and TRBJ2-1, the full variable domain is GAGVSQTPSNKVTEKGKYVELRCDPISGHTALYWYRQSLGQGPEFLIYFQGTGAADDSGLPNDRFFAVRPEGSVSTLKIQRTERGDSAVYLCASSFWGATYNEQFFGPGTRLTVL.

Regarding this clone: Other DNA sequences in this sample translate to the same CDR3. The chain carries TRBV18 and TRBJ1-1, with D possibly matching TRBD1 (6 bases). The length of the CDR3 is 13 residues. V dropped 6 bases and J dropped 1 base, with 9 bases sitting between them. The germline V gene has CDR1 KGHSH and CDR2 LQKENI. CDR3 bases: TGTGCCAGCTCGCTGGACAGGAACACTGAAGCTTTCTTT. Translated: CASSLDRNTEAFF.

CDR3: CSVQGGPRTDTQYF. DNA of the CDR3: TGCAGCGTTCAGGGGGGCCCGCGGACAGATACGCAGTATTTT. The chain couples TRBV29-1 to TRBJ2-3; the D gene is possibly TRBD1 (7 bases). The CDR3 runs 14 residues. Germline CDR1 reads SQVTM; CDR2 reads ANQGSEA. Trimming took off 5 bases at V and 3 bases at J, with 15 bases between the two ends.

Concerning this clone itself: Different DNA sequences within this sample yield the same CDR3. The rearrangement uses TRBV5-1 and TRBJ1-5; D is possibly TRBD1 (6 bases). V dropped 0 bases and J dropped 5 bases, with 9 bases sitting between them. This CDR3 has 14 amino acids. CDR1 is SGHRS, CDR2 YFSETQ, per germline. CDR3 residues: CASSLGGGDQPQHF. The CDR3 coding sequence is TGCGCCAGCAGCTTGGGGGGGGGCGATCAGCCCCAGCATTTT.

This chain uses TRBV18 with TRBJ2-2; TRBD2 matches 10 bases. The CDR3 is made up of 17 amino acids. V lost 2 bases, J lost 5 bases, and 8 bases stayed unmatched. CDR1 is KGHSH, CDR2 LQKENI, per germline. CDR3 coding DNA: TGTGCCAGCTCACCAACCACGGGACTAGCGTTAACCGGGGAGCTGTTTTTT. This translates into CASSPTTGLALTGELFF.

This clone has a single count. This rearrangement joins TRBV11-2 to TRBJ2-4, with 13 bases aligning to TRBD2. Germline loops: CDR1 SGHAT, CDR2 FQNNGV. Trimming cost V 3 bases and J 2 bases; bases outside gene matches: 7. There are 18 residues in the CDR3. This CDR3 is CASSFSLAGGRSKNIQYF. The CDR3 DNA reads TGTGCCAGCAGCTTTTCACTAGCGGGAGGGAGGTCCAAAAACATTCAGTACTTC. The full variable domain, rest sourced from reference TRBV11-2 and TRBJ2-4, is EAGVAQSPRYKIIEKRQSVAFWCNPISGHATLYWYQQILGQGPKLLIQFQNNGVVDDSQLPKDRFSAERLKGVDSTLKIQPAKLEDSAVYLCASSFSLAGGRSKNIQYFGAGTRLSVL.

In this sample, this clone turned up a few times. The V and J genes are TRBV2 and TRBJ1-1; D unresolved. V gave up 10 bases and J gave up 0 bases, with 18 bases separating them. Germline V gene sequence: CDR1 SNHLY, CDR2 FYNNEI. The CDR3 is 15 residues long. This CDR3 is CATPKDPAMNTEAFF. In nucleotides, the CDR3 is TGTGCCACCCCGAAAGACCCAGCCATGAACACTGAAGCTTTCTTT.

On this clone itself: Additional DNA sequences in this sample encode the identical CDR3. The chain uses TRBV18 and TRBJ1-2, with unresolved D. Trimming shortened V by 3 bases and J by 0 bases, and 5 bases separated the two germline ends. The CDR3 length is 13 residues. Germline V gives CDR1 KGHSH, CDR2 LQKENI. CDR3 residues: CASSPAANYGYTF. CDR3 DNA sequence: TGTGCCAGCTCACCGGCGGCTAACTATGGCTACACCTTC.

Remarks on this clone: Other DNA sequences from this sample encode an identical CDR3 as well. This rearrangement joins TRBV29-1 to TRBJ1-2, with a tentative D call TRBD1 (5 bases). With 1 base removed from V and 7 bases from J, the gap between germline ends came to 10 bases. Germline CDR1 SQVTM, CDR2 ANQGSEA. CDR3 length equals 12 residues. The CDR3: CSVEGQGGGYTF. Written as DNA, the CDR3 is TGCAGCGTTGAAGGGCAGGGAGGTGGCTACACCTTC.

V and J are TRBV15 and TRBJ1-6; D is perhaps TRBD1 (6 bases). Trimming cost V 5 bases and J 9 bases, with 8 bases left between them. This CDR3 has 12 amino acids. Germline V gene lookup returns CDR1 LNHNV and CDR2 YYDKDF (reference sequence). CDR3 coding DNA: TGTGCCACCAGCGAGGGGGGTTCACCCCTCCACTTT. Its translation: CATSEGGSPLHF.

This clone was detected once. V and J are TRBV19 and TRBJ1-5, with 12 bases identical to TRBD1. From germline, CDR1 is LNHDA and CDR2 SQIVND (reference sequence). This CDR3 comprises 22 residues. With 1 base clipped from V and 2 bases from J, the junction kept 18 bases outside the gene matches. The CDR3 protein is CASSIGFETGTGGGLGNQPQHF. The CDR3 bases are TGTGCCAGTAGTATAGGGTTCGAAACCGGGACAGGGGGCGGTTTGGGCAATCAGCCCCAGCATTTT.

The chain is built from TRBV5-6 and TRBJ1-5; perhaps TRBD1 as D (6 bases). Trimming shortened V by 0 bases and J by 11 bases, and 18 bases separated the two germline ends. Germline CDR1 and CDR2: SGHDT and YYEEEE. The CDR3 loop spans 15 amino acids. The CDR3 loop is CASSLGQVFKGAQHF. CDR3 in DNA: TGTGCCAGCAGCTTGGGACAGGTATTCAAGGGGGCCCAGCATTTT.

The rearrangement joins TRBV2 to TRBJ2-2; 7 bases agree with TRBD1. The V segment lost 6 bases and the J segment 6 bases; nucleotides outside the gene matches: 13. Germline V gives CDR1 SNHLY, CDR2 FYNNEI. There are 16 residues in the CDR3. Here the CDR3 DNA reads TGTGCCAGCAGGAGGGACGGAAAGGGGGCGGCCGGGGAGCTGTTTTTT. Protein: CASRRDGKGAAGELFF.

The chain links TRBV7-2 to TRBJ1-1; no firm D call. The CDR3 is made up of 12 amino acids. V dropped 1 base and J dropped 11 bases, with 11 bases sitting between them. Germline loops: CDR1 SGHTA, CDR2 FQGNSA. The CDR3 DNA reads TGTGCCAGCAGCTTAGGCCCCGTGAGTGCTTTCTTT. Protein sequence: CASSLGPVSAFF.

The CDR3 reads CASPRDLRETQYF. CDR3 nucleotide sequence: TGCGCCAGCCCTAGGGATCTCCGGGAGACCCAGTACTTC. The V call is TRBV5-1, the J call TRBJ2-5; D uncertain. Germline V gene sequence: CDR1 SGHRS, CDR2 YFSETQ. Trimming removed 7 bases from V and 5 bases from J, with 15 bases in between. The CDR3 spans 13 residues.

This clone occurred once. V gene TRBV28 combines with J gene TRBJ2-2, with TRBD1 as a possible D gene (5 bases). This CDR3 is 16 amino acids long. The V end was cut by 3 bases, the J end by 7 bases, with 18 bases between. Germline assignment: CDR1 MDHEN and CDR2 SYDVKM. The DNA of the CDR3 is TGTGCCAGCAGTTTTAATGAGTTTCAGGGTAACGGGGAGCTGTTTTTT. Its protein product is CASSFNEFQGNGELFF. The full variable domain, completed using reference TRBV28 and TRBJ2-2, is DVKVTQSSRYLVKRTGEKVFLECVQDMDHENMFWYRQDPGLGLRLIYFSYDVKMKEKGDIPEGYSVSREKKERFSLILESASTNQTSMYLCASSFNEFQGNGELFFGEGSRLTVL.